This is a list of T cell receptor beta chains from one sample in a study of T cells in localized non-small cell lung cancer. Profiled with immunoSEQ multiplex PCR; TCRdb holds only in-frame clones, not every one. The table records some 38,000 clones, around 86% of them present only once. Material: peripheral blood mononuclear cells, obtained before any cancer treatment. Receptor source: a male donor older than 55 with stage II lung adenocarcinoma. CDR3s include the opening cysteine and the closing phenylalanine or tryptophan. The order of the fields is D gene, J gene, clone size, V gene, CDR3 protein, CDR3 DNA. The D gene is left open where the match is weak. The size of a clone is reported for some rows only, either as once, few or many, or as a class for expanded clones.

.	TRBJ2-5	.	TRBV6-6	CASSYTGGETQYF	TGTGCCAGCAGTTACACTGGGGGGGAGACCCAGTACTTC
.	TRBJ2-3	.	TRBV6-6	CASSYRGRDTQYF	TGTGCCAGCAGCTACCGGGGTAGGGATACGCAGTATTTT
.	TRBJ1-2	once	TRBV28	CATTISSLNYGYTF	TGTGCCACCACAATTTCAAGTCTTAACTATGGCTACACCTTC
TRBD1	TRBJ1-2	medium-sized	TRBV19	CASSIGTVPGYTF	TGTGCCAGTAGTATCGGGACAGTTCCTGGCTACACCTTC
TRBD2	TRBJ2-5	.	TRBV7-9	CASSLAGTRETQYF	TGTGCCAGCAGCTTAGCGGGGACTAGGGAGACCCAGTACTTC
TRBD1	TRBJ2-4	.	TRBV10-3	CAISEPGTGNIQYF	TGTGCCATCAGTGAGCCCGGGACAGGGAACATTCAGTACTTC
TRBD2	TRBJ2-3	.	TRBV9	CASQRTSGTDTQYF	TGTGCCAGCCAGAGGACTAGCGGCACAGATACGCAGTATTTT
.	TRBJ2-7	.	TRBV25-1	CASSGWGSGYEQYF	TGTGCCAGCAGTGGGTGGGGGAGTGGGTACGAGCAGTACTTC
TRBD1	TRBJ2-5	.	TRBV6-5	CASRPGTGGETQYF	TGTGCCAGCAGGCCCGGGACAGGCGGAGAGACCCAGTACTTC
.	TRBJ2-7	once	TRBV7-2	CASSASSWGGTSYEQYF	TGTGCCAGCAGCGCCTCGTCTTGGGGCGGAACCTCCTACGAGCAGTACTTC
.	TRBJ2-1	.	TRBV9	CASSVSSSYNEQFF	TGTGCCAGCAGCGTCTCTAGCTCCTACAATGAGCAGTTCTTC
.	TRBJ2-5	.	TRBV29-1	CSVEMGTQETQYF	TGCAGCGTGGAGATGGGGACCCAAGAGACCCAGTACTTC
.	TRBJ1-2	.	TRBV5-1	CASSSGQNYGYTF	TGCGCCAGCAGCAGTGGACAGAACTATGGCTACACCTTC
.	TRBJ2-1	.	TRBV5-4	CASSGDGPVYNEQFF	TGTGCCAGCAGCGGGGACGGACCGGTCTACAATGAGCAGTTCTTC
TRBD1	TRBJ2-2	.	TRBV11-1	CASRQGLRTGELFF	TGTGCCAGCAGACAGGGGTTGAGAACCGGGGAGCTGTTTTTT
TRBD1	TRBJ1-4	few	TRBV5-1	CASSAGQGGTNEKLFF	TGCGCCAGCAGCGCGGGACAGGGAGGAACTAATGAAAAACTGTTTTTT
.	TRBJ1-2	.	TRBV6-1	CASSQREYGYTF	TGTGCCAGCAGCCAGCGGGAATATGGCTACACCTTC
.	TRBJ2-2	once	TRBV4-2	CASSQDRGTGELFF	TGTGCCAGCAGCCAAGATCGGGGCACCGGGGAGCTGTTTTTT
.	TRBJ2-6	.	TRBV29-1	CSVISGNSGANVLTF	TGCAGCGTTATCTCGGGGAATTCTGGGGCCAACGTCCTGACTTTC
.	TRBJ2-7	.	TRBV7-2	CASSLGAESSYEQYF	TGTGCCAGCAGCTTAGGGGCAGAGAGCTCCTACGAGCAGTACTTC
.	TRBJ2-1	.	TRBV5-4	CASSLGLVNNEQFF	TGTGCCAGCAGCTTGGGACTAGTCAACAATGAGCAGTTCTTC
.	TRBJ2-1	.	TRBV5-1	CASSLGHNEQFF	TGCGCCAGCAGCTTGGGACACAATGAGCAGTTCTTC
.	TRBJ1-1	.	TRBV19	CASSTQNRANTEAFF	TGTGCCAGTAGTACTCAAAACAGGGCTAACACTGAAGCTTTCTTT